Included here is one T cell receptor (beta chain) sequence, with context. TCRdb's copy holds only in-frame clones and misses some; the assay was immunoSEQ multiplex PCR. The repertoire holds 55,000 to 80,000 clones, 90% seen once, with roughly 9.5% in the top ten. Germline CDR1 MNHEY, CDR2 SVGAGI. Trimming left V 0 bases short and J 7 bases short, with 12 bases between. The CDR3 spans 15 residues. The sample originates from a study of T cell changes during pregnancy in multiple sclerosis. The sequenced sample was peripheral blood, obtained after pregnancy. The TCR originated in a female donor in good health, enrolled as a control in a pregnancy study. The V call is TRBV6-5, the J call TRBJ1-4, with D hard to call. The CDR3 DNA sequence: TGTGCCAGCAGTTACTCGCCAGGCGCGAGTGAAAAACTGTTTTTT. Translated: CASSYSPGASEKLFF.